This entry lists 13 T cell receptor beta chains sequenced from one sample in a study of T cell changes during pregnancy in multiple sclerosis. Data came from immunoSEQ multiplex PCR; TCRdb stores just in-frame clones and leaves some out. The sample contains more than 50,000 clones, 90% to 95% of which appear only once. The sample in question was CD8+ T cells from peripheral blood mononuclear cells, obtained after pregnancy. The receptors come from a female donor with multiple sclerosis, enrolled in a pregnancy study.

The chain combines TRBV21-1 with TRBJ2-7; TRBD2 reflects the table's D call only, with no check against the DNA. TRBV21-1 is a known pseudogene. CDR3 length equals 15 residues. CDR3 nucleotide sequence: TGTGCCAGCAGCTGCGGGACTAGCGGCCTCTGGGAGCAGTACTTC. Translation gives CASSCGTSGLWEQYF.

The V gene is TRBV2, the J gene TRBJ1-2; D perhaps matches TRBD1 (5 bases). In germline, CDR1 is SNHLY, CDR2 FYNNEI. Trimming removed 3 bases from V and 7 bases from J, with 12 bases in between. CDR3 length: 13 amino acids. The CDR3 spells CASSDEEGSGYTF. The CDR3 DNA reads TGTGCCAGCAGTGACGAGGAGGGGTCTGGCTACACCTTC.

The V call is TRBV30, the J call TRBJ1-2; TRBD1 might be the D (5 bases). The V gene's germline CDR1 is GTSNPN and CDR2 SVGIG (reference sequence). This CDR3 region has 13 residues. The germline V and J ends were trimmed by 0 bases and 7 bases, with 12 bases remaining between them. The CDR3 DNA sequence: TGTGCCTGGAGTGTATCAATAGGGGCTGGCTACACCTTC. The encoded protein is CAWSVSIGAGYTF.

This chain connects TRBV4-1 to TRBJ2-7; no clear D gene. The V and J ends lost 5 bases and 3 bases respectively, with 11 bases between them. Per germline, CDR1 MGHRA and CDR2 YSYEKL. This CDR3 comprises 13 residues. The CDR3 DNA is TGCGCCAGCAGCTTAACTAACGGCTACGAGCAGTACTTC. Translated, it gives CASSLTNGYEQYF.

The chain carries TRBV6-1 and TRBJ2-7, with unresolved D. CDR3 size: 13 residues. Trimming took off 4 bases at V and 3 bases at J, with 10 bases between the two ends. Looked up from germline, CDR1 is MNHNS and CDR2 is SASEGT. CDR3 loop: CASSVRSDYEQYF. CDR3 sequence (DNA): TGTGCCAGCAGTGTTCGGAGCGACTACGAGCAGTACTTC.

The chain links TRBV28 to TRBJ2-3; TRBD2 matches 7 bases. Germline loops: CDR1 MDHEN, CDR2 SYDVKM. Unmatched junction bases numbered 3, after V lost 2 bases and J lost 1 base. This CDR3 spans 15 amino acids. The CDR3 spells CASSLGEGRTDTQYF. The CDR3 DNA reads TGTGCCAGCAGTTTAGGGGAGGGGCGCACAGATACGCAGTATTTT.

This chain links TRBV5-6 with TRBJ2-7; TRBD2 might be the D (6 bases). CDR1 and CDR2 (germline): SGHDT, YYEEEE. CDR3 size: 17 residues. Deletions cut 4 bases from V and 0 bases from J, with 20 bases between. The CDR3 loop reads CASSPYMSGLPSYEQYF. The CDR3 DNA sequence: TGTGCCAGCAGCCCTTACATGAGCGGGCTTCCCTCCTACGAGCAGTACTTC. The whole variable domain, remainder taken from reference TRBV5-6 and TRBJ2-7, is DAGVTQSPTHLIKTRGQQVTLRCSPKSGHDTVSWYQQALGQGPQFIFQYYEEEERQRGNFPDRFSGHQFPNYSSELNVNALLLGDSALYLCASSPYMSGLPSYEQYFGPGTRLTVT.

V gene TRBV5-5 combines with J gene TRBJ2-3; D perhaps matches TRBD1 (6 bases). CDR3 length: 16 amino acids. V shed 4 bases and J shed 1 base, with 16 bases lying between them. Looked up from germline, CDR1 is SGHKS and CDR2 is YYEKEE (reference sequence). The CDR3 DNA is TGTGCCAGCAGCCCGTCTCAGGGGCCGGGCACAGATACGCAGTATTTT. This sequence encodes CASSPSQGPGTDTQYF.

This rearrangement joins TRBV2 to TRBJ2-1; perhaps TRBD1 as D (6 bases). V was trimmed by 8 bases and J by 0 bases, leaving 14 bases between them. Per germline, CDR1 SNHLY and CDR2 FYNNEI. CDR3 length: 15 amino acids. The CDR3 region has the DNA TGTGCCAGCTACACAGGGCCCAGCTCCTACAATGAGCAGTTCTTC. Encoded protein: CASYTGPSSYNEQFF.

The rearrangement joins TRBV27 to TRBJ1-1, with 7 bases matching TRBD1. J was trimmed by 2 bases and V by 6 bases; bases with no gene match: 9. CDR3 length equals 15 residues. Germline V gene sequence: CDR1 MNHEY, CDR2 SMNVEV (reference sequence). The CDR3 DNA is TGTGCCAGCAGCCAGTACAGGGGCGTCAACACTGAAGCTTTCTTT. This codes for CASSQYRGVNTEAFF.

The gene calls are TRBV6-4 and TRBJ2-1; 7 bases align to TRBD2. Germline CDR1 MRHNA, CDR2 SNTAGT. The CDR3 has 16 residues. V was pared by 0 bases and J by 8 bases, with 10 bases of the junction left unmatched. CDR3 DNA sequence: TGTGCCAGCAGTGACTCGGGGCGGGAGACGGGTGATGAGCAGTTCTTC. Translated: CASSDSGRETGDEQFF.

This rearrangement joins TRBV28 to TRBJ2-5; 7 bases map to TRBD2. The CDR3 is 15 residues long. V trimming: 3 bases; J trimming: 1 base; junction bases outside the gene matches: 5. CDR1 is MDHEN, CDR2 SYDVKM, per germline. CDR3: CASSLASGAQETQYF. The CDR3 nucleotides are TGTGCCAGCAGTTTGGCTAGCGGAGCCCAAGAGACCCAGTACTTC.

CDR3 in DNA: TGTGCCAGCAGTTTATGGGGGGGGGACATTCAGTACTTC. It translates to CASSLWGGDIQYF. This rearrangement joins TRBV28 to TRBJ2-4; the match to TRBD2 covers 7 bases. This CDR3 is built from 13 residues. Germline assignment: CDR1 MDHEN and CDR2 SYDVKM. Unmatched junction bases numbered 1, after V lost 0 bases and J lost 8 bases.